Each of the 18 T cell receptor beta chains below was sequenced from the same sample in a study of blood T cell repertoires in COVID-19. Profiled with immunoSEQ multiplex PCR; TCRdb holds only in-frame clones, not every one. The profile shows around 100,000 clones, 85% to 90% of them singletons. The sequencing input was peripheral blood. These receptors came from a human donor in a cohort sampled during active COVID-19.

The gene calls are TRBV5-4 and TRBJ2-7; no definite D call. The CDR3 length is 11 residues. Trimming stripped 2 bases from V and 3 bases from J, with 3 bases between. Germline lookup yields CDR1 SGHNT and CDR2 YYREEE (reference sequence). The CDR3 coding sequence is TGTGCCAGCAGCTTTAACTACGAGCAGTACTTC. It encodes CASSFNYEQYF. The full variable domain, completed using reference TRBV5-4 and TRBJ2-7, is ETGVTQSPTHLIKTRGQQVTLRCSSQSGHNTVSWYQQALGQGPQFIFQYYREEENGRGNFPPRFSGLQFPNYSSELNVNALELDDSALYLCASSFNYEQYFGPGTRLTVT.

The V and J genes are TRBV19 and TRBJ1-5; no clear D gene. This CDR3 spans 16 amino acids. Germline CDR1 and CDR2: LNHDA and SQIVND (reference sequence). V dropped 3 bases and J dropped 2 bases, with 14 bases sitting between them. In DNA, the CDR3 is TGTGCCAGTAGTATGGGCCCGGTGGTGGGCAATCAGCCCCAGCATTTT. This gives the protein CASSMGPVVGNQPQHF. The whole variable domain, filled in from reference TRBV19 and TRBJ1-5, reads DGGITQSPKYLFRKEGQNVTLSCEQNLNHDAMYWYRQDPGQGLRLIYYSQIVNDFQKGDIAEGYSVSREKKESFPLTVTSAQKNPTAFYLCASSMGPVVGNQPQHFGDGTRLSIL.

This rearrangement joins TRBV5-1 to TRBJ1-2, with a tentative D call TRBD1 (6 bases). V lost 5 bases to trimming and J lost 3 bases, with 8 bases between them. CDR1 and CDR2 from the germline V gene are SGHRS and YFSETQ. This CDR3 comprises 12 residues. The CDR3 reads CASREGDYGYTF. The CDR3 DNA is TGCGCCAGCAGAGAGGGGGACTATGGCTACACCTTC.

This rearrangement joins TRBV7-2 to TRBJ2-1; TRBD2 agrees at 15 bases. From germline, CDR1 is SGHTA and CDR2 FQGNSA. This CDR3 has 16 amino acids. The V segment lost 5 bases and the J segment 9 bases; nucleotides outside the gene matches: 8. CDR3 coding DNA: TGTGCCAGCAGCCTCCGGACTAGCGGGGGGGCCAGTGAGCAGTTCTTC. Its protein is CASSLRTSGGASEQFF.

The chain joins TRBV5-1 to TRBJ2-2, with 8 bases lining up with TRBD1. The CDR3 totals 17 residues. J gave up 5 bases and V 0 bases, and 9 bases lay outside the gene matches. Germline lookup yields CDR1 SGHRS and CDR2 YFSETQ. The CDR3 DNA reads TGCGCCAGCAGCTTGGATATAGGACAGGGCGTTACCGGGGAGCTGTTTTTT. It yields the protein CASSLDIGQGVTGELFF.

The count of this clone is one. The chain recombines TRBV12-3 or TRBV12-4 with TRBJ1-2; D is unclear. V was trimmed by 4 bases and J by 6 bases, leaving 12 bases between them. The CDR3 covers 13 residues. The CDR3 nucleotides are TGTGCCAGCAGTTGGGTCGGGTGGGATGGCTACACCTTC. Protein product: CASSWVGWDGYTF.

The CDR3: CAISDFQGNEQFF. The CDR3 bases are TGTGCCATCAGTGATTTCCAGGGGAATGAGCAGTTCTTC. The chain joins TRBV10-3 to TRBJ2-1; D is possibly TRBD1 (6 bases). Per germline, CDR1 ENHRY and CDR2 SYGVKD. The CDR3 totals 13 residues. Between the trimmed V and J ends, which lost 3 bases and 7 bases, there was a span of 10 bases.

The chain joins TRBV19 to TRBJ2-1, with TRBD2 matching over 14 bases. CDR3 length: 16 residues. Per the germline V gene, CDR1 is LNHDA and CDR2 is SQIVND (reference sequence). V lost 4 bases and J lost 9; bases outside the gene matches: 8. The CDR3 DNA is TGTGCCAGTAGTACGGGGACTAGCGGGAGTCTGGGTGAGCAGTTCTTC. Amino acid sequence: CASSTGTSGSLGEQFF.

This chain uses TRBV6-2 or TRBV6-3 with TRBJ2-5; TRBD2 might be the D (7 bases). The V end lost 5 bases, the J end lost 5 bases, and 18 bases lay between the germline ends. The CDR3 spans 15 residues. Germline lookup yields CDR1 MNHEY and CDR2 SVGEGT. The CDR3 loop is CASSHNTGGEETQYF. Here the CDR3 DNA reads TGTGCCAGCAGTCACAACACGGGGGGCGAGGAGACCCAGTACTTC.

The rearrangement joins TRBV3-1 (or the pseudogene TRBV3-2) to TRBJ2-2, with 8 nucleotides matching TRBD2. This CDR3 is built from 15 residues. Trimming at V came to 1 base and at J to 4 bases, leaving 2 bases not matched to a gene. In germline, CDR1 is LGHDT, CDR2 YNNKEL (reference sequence). The CDR3 DNA reads TGTGCCAGCAGCCAAGCGGGGGGGGGCACCGGGGAGCTGTTTTTT. Translation gives CASSQAGGGTGELFF.

The J gene is TRBJ1-1, the V gene TRBV3-1 (or the pseudogene TRBV3-2); the match to TRBD1 covers 8 bases. J was trimmed by 2 bases and V by 1 base; bases with no gene match: 6. The CDR3 is 16 residues long. The germline CDR1 and CDR2 sequences are LGHDT and YNNKEL (reference sequence). CDR3 DNA sequence: TGTGCCAGCAGCCAAGGCACGGACAGGGTTAACACTGAAGCTTTCTTT. As protein: CASSQGTDRVNTEAFF.

This clone was detected a few times. The chain has TRBV7-2 and TRBJ2-5, with 11 bases matching TRBD2. The CDR3 is 16 amino acids. Trimming at V came to 5 bases and at J to 2 bases, leaving 7 bases not matched to a gene. CDR1 and CDR2 from the germline V gene are SGHTA and FQGNSA. CDR3 in DNA: TGTGCCAGCAGCGCCCCGGTAGCGGGAGGGCAAGAGACCCAGTACTTC. This gives the protein CASSAPVAGGQETQYF.

This chain uses TRBV18 with TRBJ1-1; D not resolved. The CDR3 has 16 residues. V lost 1 base to trimming and J lost 0 bases, with 12 bases between them. CDR1 KGHSH and CDR2 LQKENI come from the germline V gene. CDR3 amino acids: CASSPLMQVMNTEAFF. The CDR3 DNA follows: TGTGCCAGCTCACCACTAATGCAGGTGATGAACACTGAAGCTTTCTTT.

The gene calls are TRBV4-3 and TRBJ2-2; D perhaps matches TRBD1 (5 bases). The CDR3 contains 16 residues. V was trimmed by 5 bases and J by 0 bases, leaving 13 bases between them. Germline values: CDR1 LGHNA, CDR2 YSLEER. The CDR3 DNA is TGCGCCAGCAGCGAACCCAGGGTTTCGAACACCGGGGAGCTGTTTTTT. Residues: CASSEPRVSNTGELFF.

This chain connects TRBV7-2 to TRBJ2-3; 10 bases are shared with TRBD2. Germline assignment: CDR1 SGHTA and CDR2 FQGNSA. V shed 1 base, J shed 5 bases, and the junction held 12 bases outside the gene matches. The CDR3 is 18 residues long. CDR3 sequence reads: CASSLVASGGTRVDTQYF. CDR3 coding DNA: TGTGCCAGCAGCTTAGTAGCTAGCGGGGGTACCAGGGTAGATACGCAGTATTTT. Drawing the rest from reference TRBV7-2 and TRBJ2-3, the complete variable domain is GAGVSQSPSNKVTEKGKDVELRCDPISGHTALYWYRQSLGQGLEFLIYFQGNSAPDKSGLPSDRFSAERTGGSVSTLTIQRTQQEDSAVYLCASSLVASGGTRVDTQYFGPGTRLTVL.

This clone was found a few times. J is TRBJ1-5 and V is TRBV7-2, with D unresolved. V was shortened by 0 bases and J by 7 bases, with 10 bases between the two germline ends. Germline V gene data show CDR1 as SGHTA and CDR2 as FQGNSA. This CDR3 spans 14 amino acids. The CDR3, as DNA: TGTGCCAGCAGCTTAGCGCGGGCACAGCAGCCCCAGCATTTT. This encodes CASSLARAQQPQHF.

The chain carries TRBV5-5 and TRBJ2-7; 7 nucleotides match TRBD1. Germline CDR1 is SGHKS and CDR2 is YYEKEE (reference sequence). Germline trimming cut 4 bases from V and 2 bases from J; bases unmatched to any gene: 6. This CDR3 is built from 14 residues. CDR3 coding DNA: TGTGCCAGCAGCCGAAGTGGGACAGCCTACGAGCAGTACTTC. As protein: CASSRSGTAYEQYF.

This clone was counted a few times. The V call is TRBV19, the J call TRBJ1-2; TRBD1 matches at 7 bases. The V and J ends lost 3 bases and 5 bases, in that order; junction bases with no gene match: 6. The CDR3 extends over 14 amino acids. Germline CDR1 is LNHDA and CDR2 is SQIVND (reference sequence). This CDR3 reads CASSITGDLYGYTF. DNA for the CDR3: TGTGCCAGTAGTATCACAGGGGATCTGTATGGCTACACCTTC.